The 14 T cell receptor beta chains given below trace back to one sample, sequenced in a study of OX40 agonist ivuxolimab in advanced cancers. TCRdb's table, derived via immunoSEQ multiplex PCR, lists solely in-frame clones and lacks some. The sample comprises about 54,000 clones, around nine tenths of which are singletons, and 1.4% rests with the top ten. This specimen was CD4+ or CD8+ T cells sorted from blood, taken in a trial of the OX40 agonist ivuxolimab. These receptors were taken from an adult with an advanced solid tumor such as melanoma, head and neck, liver or kidney cancer.

This chain connects TRBV2 to TRBJ2-1; tentative D call: TRBD1 (5 bases). V lost 4 bases, J lost 0 bases, and 7 bases lay in between. This CDR3 spans 14 amino acids. Germline CDR1 reads SNHLY; CDR2 reads FYNNEI. CDR3 region: CASSGQRSYNEQFF. CDR3 nucleotides: TGTGCCAGCAGTGGACAGCGCTCCTACAATGAGCAGTTCTTC.

The V gene is TRBV10-1, the J gene TRBJ2-5; no firm D call. The end of the DNA fits TRBJ2-7 better, so the J call may be wrong. From germline, CDR1 is WNHNN and CDR2 SYGVQD (reference sequence). The CDR3 loop spans 12 amino acids. The CDR3 is CASSELPYEQYF. The CDR3, as DNA: TGCGCCAGCAGTGAGCTCCCCTACGAGCAGTACTTC.

The CDR3 loop is CASTPGGHSYPTEAFF. The CDR3 coding sequence is TGTGCCAGCACCCCAGGGGGGCACAGCTACCCGACTGAAGCTTTCTTT. J is TRBJ1-1 and V is TRBV7-3, with TRBD1 matching 7 bases. This CDR3 is built from 16 residues. In germline, CDR1 is SGHTA, CDR2 FQGTGA. Trimming took 7 bases from V and 5 from J; bases not matched to a gene: 16.

This chain connects TRBV28 to TRBJ1-3; D unclear. Germline V lookup: CDR1 MDHEN, CDR2 SYDVKM. Trimming took off 2 bases at V and 0 bases at J, with 14 bases between the two ends. This CDR3 comprises 17 residues. CDR3 in DNA: TGTGCCAGCAGTTTAGGGGTAGGGCCGGACTCTGGAAACACCATATATTTT. Protein product: CASSLGVGPDSGNTIYF.

This clone came up once. This rearrangement joins TRBV7-3 to TRBJ2-3; D call uncertain. There are 12 residues in the CDR3. Deletions cut 5 bases from V and 0 bases from J, with 3 bases between. Germline CDR1 reads SGHTA; CDR2 reads FQGTGA. CDR3 nucleotide sequence: TGTGCCAGCAGCCCTAGCACAGATACGCAGTATTTT. Translating gives CASSPSTDTQYF.

This clone was observed once. This chain links TRBV30 with TRBJ2-5; no reliable D call. Trimming removed 5 bases from V and 4 bases from J, with 14 bases in between. This CDR3 region has 13 residues. From germline, CDR1 is GTSNPN and CDR2 SVGIG (reference sequence). CDR3: CAWDHGSGETQYF. The DNA of the CDR3 is TGTGCCTGGGATCACGGGTCTGGAGAGACCCAGTACTTC. The whole variable domain, filled in from reference TRBV30 and TRBJ2-5, reads SQTIHQWPATLVQPVGSPLSLECTVEGTSNPNLYWYRQAAGRGLQLLFYSVGIGQISSEVPQNLSASRPQDRQFILSSKKLLLSDSGFYLCAWDHGSGETQYFGPGTRLLVL.

The CDR3 sequence: CASRLAGDYEQYF. The CDR3 coding sequence is TGCGCCAGCCGACTAGCGGGAGATTACGAGCAGTACTTC. The chain carries TRBV5-1 and TRBJ2-7; 12 bases agree with TRBD2. The CDR3 has 13 amino acids. The J segment lost 4 bases and the V segment lost 7 bases, leaving 3 bases of the junction unmatched. Germline CDR1 reads SGHRS; CDR2 reads YFSETQ.

This chain uses TRBV6-6 with TRBJ2-3, with D perhaps being TRBD1 or TRBD2 (6 bases each). V was trimmed by 7 bases and J by 3 bases, leaving 14 bases between them. Germline values: CDR1 MNHNY, CDR2 SVGAGI (reference sequence). This CDR3 has 14 residues. The CDR3: CASIWGRGTDTQYF. DNA of the CDR3: TGTGCCAGCATATGGGGGCGGGGTACAGATACGCAGTATTTT.

Details on this clone: At one of its ends the junction is not consistent with the germline gene, which may arise from a read error. The gene calls are TRBV18 and TRBJ2-7; tentative D call: TRBD1 (6 bases). Germline V CDR1 and CDR2: KGHSH, LQKENI. This CDR3 has 12 residues. CDR3 sequence: CTSSPNEGTPNF. CDR3 coding DNA: TGTACCAGCTCACCAAACGAGGGGACACCCAACTTC. Combining the CDR3 with reference TRBV18 and TRBJ2-7 gives the whole variable domain NAGVMQNPRHLVRRRGQEARLRCSPMKGHSHVYWYRQLPEEGLKFMVYLQKENIIDESGMPKERFSAEFPKEGPSILRIQQVVRGDSAAYFCTSSPNEGTPNFGPGTRLTVT.

This sequence joins TRBV28 and TRBJ2-7, with D possibly TRBD2 on 5 matching bases. The V end was cut by 2 bases, the J end by 0 bases, with 8 bases between. Germline-derived CDR1 and CDR2 are MDHEN and SYDVKM. There are 14 residues in the CDR3. The CDR3 protein is CASSLEGFSYEQYF. CDR3 DNA sequence: TGTGCCAGCAGTTTAGAGGGTTTCTCCTACGAGCAGTACTTC.

This clone was counted a single time. The rearrangement links TRBV30 to TRBJ2-1; 7 bases agree with TRBD2. The CDR3 is 13 amino acids. The germline V gene has CDR1 GTSNPN and CDR2 SVGIG (reference sequence). J lost 4 bases, V lost 5 bases, and 5 bases had no gene match. This CDR3 reads CAWETSRYNEQFF. CDR3 coding DNA: TGTGCCTGGGAGACTAGCAGATACAATGAGCAGTTCTTC. Using reference TRBV30 and TRBJ2-1 for the parts outside the CDR3, the full variable domain is SQTIHQWPATLVQPVGSPLSLECTVEGTSNPNLYWYRQAAGRGLQLLFYSVGIGQISSEVPQNLSASRPQDRQFILSSKKLLLSDSGFYLCAWETSRYNEQFFGPGTRLTVL.

The gene calls are TRBV5-1 and TRBJ2-3, with 9 bases identical to TRBD1. The CDR3 runs to 19 residues. Germline V CDR1 and CDR2: SGHRS, YFSETQ. Unmatched junction bases numbered 15, after V lost 4 bases and J lost 0 bases. The CDR3 coding sequence is TGCGCCAGCAGCCGCCTCGGGGGACAGGGATTTCGTAGCACAGATACGCAGTATTTT. Translation gives CASSRLGGQGFRSTDTQYF. Drawing the rest from reference TRBV5-1 and TRBJ2-3, the complete variable domain is KAGVTQTPRYLIKTRGQQVTLSCSPISGHRSVSWYQQTPGQGLQFLFEYFSETQRNKGNFPGRFSGRQFSNSRSEMNVSTLELGDSALYLCASSRLGGQGFRSTDTQYFGPGTRLTVL.

This chain joins TRBV6-6 and TRBJ2-7; D unresolved. This CDR3 region has 10 residues. Germline-derived CDR1 and CDR2 are MNHNY and SVGAGI (reference sequence). CDR3 in DNA: TGTGCAATCGGTAATCTTGAGCAGTACTTC. It codes for CAIGNLEQYF.

The CDR3 is CASSLGSDTQYF. The CDR3 DNA reads TGCGCCAGCAGCCTCGGGTCAGATACGCAGTATTTT. V usage is TRBV5-1 and J usage is TRBJ2-3; D is ambiguous. The germline gives CDR1 SGHRS, CDR2 YFSETQ. Between the trimmed V and J ends, which lost 4 bases and 4 bases, there was a span of 7 bases. This CDR3 spans 12 amino acids.